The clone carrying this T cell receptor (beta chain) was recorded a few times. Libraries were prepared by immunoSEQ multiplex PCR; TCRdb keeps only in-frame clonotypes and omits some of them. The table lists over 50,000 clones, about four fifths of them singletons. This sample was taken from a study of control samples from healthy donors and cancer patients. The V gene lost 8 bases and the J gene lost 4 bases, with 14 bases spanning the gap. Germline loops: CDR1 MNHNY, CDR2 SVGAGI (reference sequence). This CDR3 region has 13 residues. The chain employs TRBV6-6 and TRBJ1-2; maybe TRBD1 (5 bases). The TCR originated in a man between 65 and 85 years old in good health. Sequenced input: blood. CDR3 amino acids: CASRYRDGYGYTF. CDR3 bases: TGTGCCAGCCGGTACCGGGACGGCTATGGCTACACCTTC.